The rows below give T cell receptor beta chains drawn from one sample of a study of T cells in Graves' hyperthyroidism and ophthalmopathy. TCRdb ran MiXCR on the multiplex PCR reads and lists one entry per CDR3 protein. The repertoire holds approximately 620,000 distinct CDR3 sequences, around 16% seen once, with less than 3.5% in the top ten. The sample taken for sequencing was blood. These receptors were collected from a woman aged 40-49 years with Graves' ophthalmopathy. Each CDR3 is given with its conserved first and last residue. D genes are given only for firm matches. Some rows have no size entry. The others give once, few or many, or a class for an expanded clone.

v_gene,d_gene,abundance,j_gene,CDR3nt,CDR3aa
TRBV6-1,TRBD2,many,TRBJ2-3,TGTGCCAGCAGTTTCAACCTAGCGGGAGGGGGAGATACGCAGTATTTT,CASSFNLAGGGDTQYF
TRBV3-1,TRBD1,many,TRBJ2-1,TGTGCCAGCAGCCGGGGGACAGGGGGCAGCTCCTACAATGAGCAGTTCTTC,CASSRGTGGSSYNEQFF
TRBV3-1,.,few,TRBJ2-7,TGTGCCAGCAGCCAAGTTCGTACTACCGAGCAGTACTTC,CASSQVRTTEQYF
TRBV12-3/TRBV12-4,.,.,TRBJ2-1,TGTGCCAGCACACCGGGACCCTACAATGAGCAGTTCTTC,CASTPGPYNEQFF
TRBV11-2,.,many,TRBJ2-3,TGTGCCAGCAGCTTACGTGGGGGAACTAGCACAGATACGCAGTATTTT,CASSLRGGTSTDTQYF
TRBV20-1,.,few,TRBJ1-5,TGCAGTGCTAGGGGCCCGGGGGGGTACGGCAATCAGCCCCAGCATTTT,CSARGPGGYGNQPQHF
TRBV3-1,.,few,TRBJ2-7,TGTGCCAGCAGCCAAGCCCGGTCTGGCTGGGCTGCGGGGCAGTACTTC,CASSQARSGWAAGQYF
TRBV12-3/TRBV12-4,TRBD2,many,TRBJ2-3,TGTGCCAGCAGTAGAGGGGTATCCGGGACTAGCGGCAGAGAAACGCAGTATTTT,CASSRGVSGTSGRETQYF
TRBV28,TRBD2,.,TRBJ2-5,TGTGCCAGTAGTATAGCGGGGCCTGAGACCCAGTACTTC,CASSIAGPETQYF
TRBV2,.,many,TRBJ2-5,TGTGCCAGCAGTGAGCAGGCCCCGTTCAACCAAGAGACCCAGTACTTC,CASSEQAPFNQETQYF
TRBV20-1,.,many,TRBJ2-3,TGCAGTGCCCCCGCAGCGTTCACAGATACGCAGTATTTT,CSAPAAFTDTQYF
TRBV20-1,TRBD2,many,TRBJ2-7,TGCAGTGCTAGAATCCCGGGACTAGACTACGACGAGCAGTACTTC,CSARIPGLDYDEQYF
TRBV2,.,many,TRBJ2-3,TGTGCCAGCGCCCGGGATATCACAGATACGCAGTATTTT,CASARDITDTQYF
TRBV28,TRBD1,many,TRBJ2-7,TGTGCCAGCAGTATTGACAGGGGCGCGTCCGAGCAGTACTTC,CASSIDRGASEQYF
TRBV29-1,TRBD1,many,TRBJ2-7,TGCAGCGTTACCGGGACAGGGGCCCACTCCTACGAGCAGTACTTC,CSVTGTGAHSYEQYF
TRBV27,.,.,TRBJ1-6,TGTGCCAGCGTCCTGGAACCCTCCTATAATTCACCCCTCCACTTT,CASVLEPSYNSPLHF
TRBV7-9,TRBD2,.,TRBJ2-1,TGTGCCAGCAGTTCTAGCGGGACTACGTACAATGAGCAGTTCTTC,CASSSSGTTYNEQFF
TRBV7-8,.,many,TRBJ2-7,TGTGCCAGCAGCCGAAGCAGTGGGGGCAGCTACGAGCAGTACTTC,CASSRSSGGSYEQYF
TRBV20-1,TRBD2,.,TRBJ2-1,TGCAGTACGCATCTAGCGGGAAATACGAATGAGCAGTTCTTC,CSTHLAGNTNEQFF
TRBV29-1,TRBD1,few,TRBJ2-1,TGCAGCGTTGGAACCGGGACAGGGTTTGAGCAGTTCTTC,CSVGTGTGFEQFF
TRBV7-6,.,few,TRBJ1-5,TGTGCCAGCAGCTTTGTATTCGGGGGAAATCAGCCCCAGCATTTT,CASSFVFGGNQPQHF
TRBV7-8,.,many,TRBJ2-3,TGTGCCAGCAGCTTGAACTCCCCTAGCACAGATACGCAGTATTTT,CASSLNSPSTDTQYF
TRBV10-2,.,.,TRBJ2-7,TGCGCCACCCTTGGGGTTGAGCAATACTTC,CATLGVEQYF
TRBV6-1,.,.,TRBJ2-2,TGTGCCAGCAGTCAGACCGACCTCTCGAACACCGGGGAGCTGTTTTTT,CASSQTDLSNTGELFF
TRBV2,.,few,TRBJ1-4,TGTGCCAGCAGTGGTGAGGACAGTACAACTAATGAAAAACTGTTTTTT,CASSGEDSTTNEKLFF
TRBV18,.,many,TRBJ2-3,TGTGCCAGCTCATCCGAGCTAGTTGCGGATACGCAGTATTTT,CASSSELVADTQYF
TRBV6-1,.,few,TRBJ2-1,TGTGCCAGTCCGCTCAACAGTGCGGTACCCTCCTACAATGAGCAGTTCTTC,CASPLNSAVPSYNEQFF
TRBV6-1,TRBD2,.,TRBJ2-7,TGTGCCAGCAGACTCAGCGGGGGGAACTACGAGCAGTACTTC,CASRLSGGNYEQYF
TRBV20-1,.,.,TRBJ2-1,TGCAGTGCTAGTTACCCATCCTACAATGAGCAGTTCTTC,CSASYPSYNEQFF
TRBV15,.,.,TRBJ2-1,TGTGCCACCAGCAGAGAAAGGGGCTTATACAATGAGCAGTTCTTC,CATSRERGLYNEQFF
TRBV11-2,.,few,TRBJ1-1,TGTGCCAGCAGCTATACAGGGCAGCCTGAAGCTTTCTTT,CASSYTGQPEAFF
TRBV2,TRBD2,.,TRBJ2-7,TGTGCCAGCAGCCGACTGGCTAGCGGGAGTTGGGACGAGCAGTACTTC,CASSRLASGSWDEQYF
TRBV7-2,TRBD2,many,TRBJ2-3,TGTGCCAGCAGCCCGGGACTAGCGGGTTACACAGATACGCAGTATTTT,CASSPGLAGYTDTQYF
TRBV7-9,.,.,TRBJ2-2,TGTGCCAGCATCGGCTTCCCGGGCAGGGAGGAATGGGACGGGGAGCTGTTTTTT,CASIGFPGREEWDGELFF
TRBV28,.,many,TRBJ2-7,TGTGCCAGCACCCGAGGGGGGCCCCGTGGGGGATTCTACGAGCAGTACTTC,CASTRGGPRGGFYEQYF
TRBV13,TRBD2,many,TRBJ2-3,TGTGCCAGCAGCTCGTCATCTAGCGGAGGCACTAGCACAGATACGCAGTATTTT,CASSSSSSGGTSTDTQYF
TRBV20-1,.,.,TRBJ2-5,TGCAGTGCCGCAGGAGGGGGCAGGGGAATCGTTAAGACCCAGTACTTC,CSAAGGGRGIVKTQYF
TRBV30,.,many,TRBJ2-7,TGTGCCTGGAGTCCTTCGACATATCTAATCTCCTACGAGCAGTACTTC,CAWSPSTYLISYEQYF
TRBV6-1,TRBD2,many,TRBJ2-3,TGTGCCAGCAGTGAAGCAGGGACTAGCCTCCCGCAGTATTTT,CASSEAGTSLPQYF
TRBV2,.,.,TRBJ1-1,TGTGCCAGCAGTGAAAGTCAGGCCATAGGGGCTTTCTTT,CASSESQAIGAFF
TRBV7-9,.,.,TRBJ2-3,TGTGCCAGCAGTAAACCACTAGGAGAAGACACAGATACGCAGTATTTT,CASSKPLGEDTDTQYF
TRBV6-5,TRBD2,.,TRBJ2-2,TGTGCCAGCAGTTACACTAGCGGGAGGGAGAACACCGGGGAGCTGTTTTTT,CASSYTSGRENTGELFF
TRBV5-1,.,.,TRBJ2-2,TGCGCCAGCAGTTGGGGCGTCGACACCGGGGGGCTGTTTTTT,CASSWGVDTGGLFF
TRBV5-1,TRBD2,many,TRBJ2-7,TGTGCCAGCAGCCTAGCGGGAAGGTACGAGCAGTACTTC,CASSLAGRYEQYF